This T cell receptor (beta chain) originates from a study of T-cell reconstitution after alpha-beta-depleted transplantation in children. Study outcomes and limitations: Counts and diversity of T cells one year after transplant came mostly from newly produced T cells. Approximately two months post-transplant, alpha-beta T cells reportedly originated from several hundred expanded graft clones. The high TCRbeta diversity at day 60 in some patients came from surviving recipient T cells and thymic progenitors.

This clonotype was detected ten times or more. Its matching antigen is unknown. Using unique molecular identifiers, the investigators prepared the TCRbeta library. TCRdb reprocessed the PCR reads via MiXCR and lists one record per CDR3 protein. The table includes over 100,000 distinct CDR3 sequences, about 5.6% detected once. The CDR3 loop spans 15 amino acids. V was clipped by 5 bases and J by 5 bases; unmatched bases: 7. The V gene's germline CDR1 is LNHNV and CDR2 YYDKDF (reference sequence). Material: PBMCs, mostly from graft donor cells, obtained 60 days after TCRalphabeta/CD19-depleted stem cell transplant. The receptor was isolated from a female patient under 10 years old who had a stem cell transplant for Fanconi anemia, so the T cells may come from the graft donor. J is TRBJ2-1 and V is TRBV15; TRBD2 matches at 9 bases. CDR3 sequence: CATSRTSGYDNEQFF. CDR3 in DNA: TGTGCCACCAGCCGAACTAGCGGGTACGACAATGAGCAGTTCTTC.